Listed below are T cell receptor beta chains from one sample, sequenced in a study of T cells in localized non-small cell lung cancer. The method was immunoSEQ multiplex PCR; TCRdb's version includes in-frame clones alone and lacks a portion of them. The sample shows about 53,000 clones, roughly 84% of them seen only once. The starting material was peripheral blood mononuclear cells, obtained before any cancer treatment. All receptors come from a man between 35 and 75 years old with stage III lung adenocarcinoma. Both conserved end residues are part of each CDR3. D genes are given only for firm matches. The size field is filled for only some rows; it gives once, few, many or a size class.

>-|TRBV25-1|TRBJ2-5|-
CASSDRGAQETQYF
TGTGCCAGCAGTGACAGGGGCGCCCAAGAGACCCAGTACTTC
>-|TRBV7-9|TRBJ1-4|-
CASSTARGATNEKLFF
TGTGCCAGCAGCACTGCCCGGGGTGCAACTAATGAAAAACTGTTTTTT
>-|TRBV13|TRBJ1-3|-
CASSPSGERGNTIYF
TGTGCCAGCAGTCCCTCCGGAGAACGGGGAAACACCATATATTTT
>-|TRBV19|TRBJ1-5|-
CASSIGHISNQPQHF
TGTGCCAGTAGTATTGGGCACATAAGCAATCAGCCCCAGCATTTT
>-|TRBV11-2|TRBJ2-1|-
CASSLDRHNEQFF
TGTGCCAGCAGCTTAGACCGACACAATGAGCAGTTCTTC
>-|TRBV7-9|TRBJ2-1|-
CASSFRGQEQFF
TGTGCCAGCAGCTTTCGGGGGCAGGAGCAGTTCTTC
>-|TRBV5-6|TRBJ1-5|-
CASSLAAGEDQPQHF
TGTGCCAGCAGCTTGGCCGCGGGTGAAGATCAGCCCCAGCATTTT
>-|TRBV2|TRBJ2-7|-
CASSVAFYSSYEQYF
TGTGCCAGCAGTGTGGCCTTCTACAGCTCCTACGAGCAGTACTTC
>-|TRBV6-1|TRBJ2-3|-
CASSDRSGTDTQYF
TGTGCCAGCAGTGATAGGAGTGGCACAGATACGCAGTATTTT
>once|TRBV4-1|TRBJ1-6|TRBD1
CASSQTPGGDSPLHF
TGCGCCAGCAGCCAAACCCCAGGGGGCGATTCACCCCTCCACTTT
>-|TRBV13|TRBJ1-5|-
CASSLGPGENQPQHF
TGTGCCAGCAGCTTAGGTCCAGGGGAAAATCAGCCCCAGCATTTT
>once|TRBV10-3|TRBJ2-7|-
CAISPTTHEQYF
TGTGCCATCAGTCCGACAACTCACGAGCAGTACTTC
>-|TRBV6-4|TRBJ1-5|-
CASSGQPNQPQHF
TGTGCCAGCAGTGGGCAACCCAATCAGCCCCAGCATTTT
>-|TRBV5-4|TRBJ1-2|-
CASSLGGSNYGYTF
TGTGCCAGCAGCTTGGGGGGATCTAACTATGGCTACACCTTC
>-|TRBV4-1|TRBJ1-2|-
CASSPEISNYGYTF
TGCGCCAGCAGCCCCGAAATCTCTAACTATGGCTACACCTTC
>-|TRBV4-1|TRBJ1-1|-
CASSGLVGDEAFF
TGCGCCAGCAGCGGATTGGTGGGAGATGAAGCTTTCTTT
>-|TRBV5-4|TRBJ1-5|TRBD1
CAFTGVGQPQHF
TGTGCCTTCACAGGGGTTGGGCAGCCCCAGCATTTT
>-|TRBV29-1|TRBJ2-7|TRBD1
CSVEYLGQGDEQYF
TGCAGCGTTGAATATTTAGGACAGGGAGACGAGCAGTACTTC
>few|TRBV7-3|TRBJ2-5|TRBD2
CASSLGGRAGETQYF
TGTGCCAGCAGCTTAGGCGGGAGGGCCGGAGAGACCCAGTACTTC
>few|TRBV5-6|TRBJ2-7|TRBD1
CASSLAQGAYEQYF
TGTGCCAGCAGCTTGGCACAGGGGGCTTACGAGCAGTACTTC
>-|TRBV5-1|TRBJ2-7|-
CASSPDGSSYEQYF
TGCGCCAGCAGCCCGGACGGGAGCTCCTACGAGCAGTACTTC
>-|TRBV5-5|TRBJ1-1|-
CASSLNPVTVNTEAFF
TGTGCCAGCAGCCTAAACCCAGTTACCGTGAACACTGAAGCTTTCTTT
>-|TRBV27|TRBJ1-6|TRBD1
CASRARGLYNSPLHF
TGTGCCAGCAGGGCCAGGGGGCTCTATAATTCACCCCTCCACTTT
>-|TRBV7-9|TRBJ2-5|-
CASSERIGGTGETQYF
TGTGCCAGCAGCGAACGGATTGGGGGGACGGGAGAGACCCAGTACTTC
>-|TRBV19|TRBJ2-5|-
CASSMGQGRETQYF
TGTGCCAGTAGTATGGGGCAGGGGCGCGAGACCCAGTACTTC
>-|TRBV29-1|TRBJ1-2|-
CSVEDWPGTVYGYTF
TGCAGCGTTGAAGATTGGCCCGGGACGGTCTATGGCTACACCTTC
>-|TRBV5-5|TRBJ1-2|-
CASSWGSGYTF
TGTGCCAGCAGCTGGGGGAGTGGCTACACCTTC
>-|TRBV6-5|TRBJ1-6|-
CASTRGGPNSPLHF
TGTGCCAGCACCCGGGGGGGGCCTAATTCACCCCTCCACTTT
>-|TRBV7-2|TRBJ2-7|-
CASSLGSTPIYEQYF
TGTGCCAGCAGCTTAGGGTCGACTCCTATCTACGAGCAGTACTTC